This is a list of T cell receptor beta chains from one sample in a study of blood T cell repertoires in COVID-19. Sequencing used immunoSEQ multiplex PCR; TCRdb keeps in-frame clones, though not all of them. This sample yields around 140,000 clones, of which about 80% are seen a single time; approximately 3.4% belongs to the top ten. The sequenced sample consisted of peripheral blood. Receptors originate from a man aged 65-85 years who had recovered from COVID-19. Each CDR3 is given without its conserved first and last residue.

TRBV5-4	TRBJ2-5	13	ASSSTSGKGETQY
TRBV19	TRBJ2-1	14	ASSTLSGLSYNEQF
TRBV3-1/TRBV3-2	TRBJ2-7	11	ASSLSRGYEQY
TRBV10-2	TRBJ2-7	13	ASRLAGGPSYEQY
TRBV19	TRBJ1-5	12	ASSIGQGYQPQH
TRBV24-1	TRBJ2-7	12	ATSKRIPPPEQY
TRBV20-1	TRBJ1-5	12	SASHAADNQPQH
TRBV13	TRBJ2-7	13	ASSLSGRADNEQY
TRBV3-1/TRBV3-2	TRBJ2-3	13	ASSRGQGGTDTQY
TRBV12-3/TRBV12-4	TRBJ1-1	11	ASSLVPGGAAF
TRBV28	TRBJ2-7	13	ASSPRTAISYEQY
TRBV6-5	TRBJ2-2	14	ASSYSGPGVAGELF
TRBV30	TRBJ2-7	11	AWSVQRSTEQY
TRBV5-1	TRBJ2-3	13	ASSPGQQATDTQY
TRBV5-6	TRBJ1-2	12	ASSPGGTLYGYT
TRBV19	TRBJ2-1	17	ASTPGTSGTRVSYNEQF
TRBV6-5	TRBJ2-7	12	ASRMPGQGYEQY